These T cell receptor beta chains were read from a single sample in a study of shared clonotypes between healthy human individuals. The method was immunoSEQ multiplex PCR; TCRdb's version includes in-frame clones alone and lacks a portion of them. Of about 2 million clones in the sample, less than 95% were seen once. Sequenced input: naive CD8+ T cells sorted from blood. The receptors stem from a man between 18 and 35 years old in good health. Both conserved end residues are part of each CDR3. The D gene is left open where the match is weak. The size of a clone is reported for some rows only, either as once, few or many, or as a class for expanded clones.

d_call j_call clone_size v_call cdr3_nt cdr3_aa
TRBD2 TRBJ2-1 - TRBV29-1 TGCAGCGTTTACCCCGGCGGGAGTCAGTCTGAGCAGTTCTTC CSVYPGGSQSEQFF
- TRBJ2-2 - TRBV27 TGTGCCAGCAGTTTAGGGGGCCCTCCGAACACCGGGGAGCTGTTTTTT CASSLGGPPNTGELFF
- TRBJ2-2 - TRBV20-1 TGCAGTGCCAAAGGCACCGGGGAGCTGTTTTTT CSAKGTGELFF
- TRBJ2-7 - TRBV4-3 TGCGCCAGCAGCCAAGACAATGGAGTCTACGAGCAGTACTTC CASSQDNGVYEQYF
- TRBJ1-2 - TRBV30 TGTGCCTGGAGTGAGGACTATGGCTACACCTTC CAWSEDYGYTF
TRBD2 TRBJ2-2 - TRBV10-2 TGCGCCAGCAGTGTGGGCGGGAGTTGGGAAGGCGGGGAGCTGTTTTTT CASSVGGSWEGGELFF
- TRBJ2-3 - TRBV29-1 TGCAGCGGCCGGACAGCTCCTAGCACAGATACGCAGTATTTT CSGRTAPSTDTQYF
- TRBJ1-1 - TRBV2 TGTGCCAGCACAACTTCGGCTGAAGCTTTCTTT CASTTSAEAFF
- TRBJ2-7 once TRBV28 TGTGCCAGCAGTTTACAGGGGGGACGGTACGAGCAGTACTTC CASSLQGGRYEQYF
- TRBJ2-1 - TRBV13 TGTGCCAGCAGCTTAGAATTATCCTCCTACAATGAGCAGTTCTTC CASSLELSSYNEQFF
- TRBJ1-2 - TRBV11-2 TGTGCCAGCAGACGGGGCGGGGACTACACCTTC CASRRGGDYTF
- TRBJ2-6 - TRBV19 TGTGCCAGTAGTCGACGGGGCGGGGCCGGGGCCAACGTCCTGACTTTC CASSRRGGAGANVLTF
- TRBJ2-7 - TRBV12-5 TGTGCTAGCCGTGAGACCCCCTCCTACGAGCAGTACTTC CASRETPSYEQYF
- TRBJ2-7 - TRBV5-4 TGTGCCAGCAGCTTGACATCCTACGAGCAGTACTTC CASSLTSYEQYF